This TCR beta chain was found in a study of T cell repertoires in cytomegalovirus infection. Study-level information: Evidence of both CMV infection and a matching HLA type came from public TCR beta signatures.

TCRdb itself ran the reads through MiXCR, one entry per CDR3 protein. The data hold about half a million distinct CDR3 sequences, with roughly a third observed a single time. V was pared by 3 bases and J by 2 bases, with 13 bases between. CDR3 length equals 14 residues. Per germline, CDR1 DFQATT and CDR2 SNEGSKA (reference sequence). On this clonotype: Its antigen is undetermined.

Sequenced material: cultured PBMCs, taken from culture after CMV antigen stimulation. J is TRBJ2-5 and V is TRBV20-1; D is possibly TRBD1 (8 bases). This receptor was identified in a human donor in good health (CMV status not recorded). Some clones in this sample may be carry-over from other donors' samples. In DNA form, the CDR3 reads TGCAGTGCTAGTAAACAGGGGGGGCAAGAGACCCAGTACTTC. This encodes CSASKQGGQETQYF.